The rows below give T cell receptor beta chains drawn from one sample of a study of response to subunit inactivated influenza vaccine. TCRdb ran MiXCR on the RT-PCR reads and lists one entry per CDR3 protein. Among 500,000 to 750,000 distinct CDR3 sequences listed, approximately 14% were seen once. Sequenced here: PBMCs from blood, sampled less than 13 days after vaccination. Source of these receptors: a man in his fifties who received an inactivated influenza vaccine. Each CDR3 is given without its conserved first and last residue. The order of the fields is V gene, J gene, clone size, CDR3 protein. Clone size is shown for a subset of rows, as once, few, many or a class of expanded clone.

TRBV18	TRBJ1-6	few	ASSPRYMESPLH
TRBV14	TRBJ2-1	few	ASSHSGQNLNNEQF
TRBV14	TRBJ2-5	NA	ASSHYQETQY
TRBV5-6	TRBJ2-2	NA	ASSFGTTNTGELF
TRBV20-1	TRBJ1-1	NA	SATRGVNTEAF
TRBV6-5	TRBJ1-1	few	ASSSTGGHTEAF
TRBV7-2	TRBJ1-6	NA	ASSLTLHSYNSPLH
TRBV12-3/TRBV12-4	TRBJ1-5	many	ASSLRQRSNQPQH
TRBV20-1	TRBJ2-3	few	SVRKGASTDTQY
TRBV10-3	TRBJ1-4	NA	AIKGASNEKLF
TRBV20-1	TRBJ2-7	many	SARDGAGVWYEQY
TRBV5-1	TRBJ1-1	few	ASSHGQENTEAF
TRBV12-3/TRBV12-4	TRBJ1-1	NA	ASSWGTRAF
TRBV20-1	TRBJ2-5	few	SVKTGGRQETQY
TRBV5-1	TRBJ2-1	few	ASSLGQSRYNEQF
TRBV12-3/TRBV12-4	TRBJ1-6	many	ASSFPNSPLH
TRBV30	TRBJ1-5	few	AWSVMENQPQH
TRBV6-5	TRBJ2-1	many	ASSYSQGTFSYNEQF
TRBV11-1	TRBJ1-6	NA	ASSPARLDYNSPLH
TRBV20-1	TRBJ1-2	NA	SAPPGQGNYGYT
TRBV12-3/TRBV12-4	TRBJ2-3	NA	ASSYERGGLDTQY
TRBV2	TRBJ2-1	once	ASRGASGSNEQF
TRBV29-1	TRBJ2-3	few	SAPTGGGTDTQY
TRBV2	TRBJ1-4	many	ASSGRAILEKLF
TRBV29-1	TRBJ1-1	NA	SADRGVGTEAF
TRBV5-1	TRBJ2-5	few	ASSLVVPGIETQY
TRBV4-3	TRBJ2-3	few	ASSQGGGGVGGTQY
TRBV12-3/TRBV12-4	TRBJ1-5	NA	ASSSHVEGNQPQH
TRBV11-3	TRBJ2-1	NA	ASSLEGGRENNEQF
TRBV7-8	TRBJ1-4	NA	ASSWGRTNEKLF
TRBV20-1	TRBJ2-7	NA	SARVAGTPQY
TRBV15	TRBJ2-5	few	ATSRDRGGGLSETQY
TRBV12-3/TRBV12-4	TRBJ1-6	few	ASSDDRGINSPLH
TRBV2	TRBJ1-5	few	ASLGGQGGIQPQH
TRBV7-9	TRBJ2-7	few	ASSSIGGYEQY
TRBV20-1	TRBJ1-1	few	SARRTGWNTEAF
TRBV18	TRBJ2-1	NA	ASSHETGGKPWNEQF
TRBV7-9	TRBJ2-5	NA	ASSLRTAEETQY
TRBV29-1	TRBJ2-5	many	SGGSQETQY
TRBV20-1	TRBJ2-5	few	SANTRSQETQY
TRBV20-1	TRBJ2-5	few	SAAGSTETQY
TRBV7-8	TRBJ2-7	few	ASSLGTSSSYEQY
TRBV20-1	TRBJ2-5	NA	SAPGQGRETQY
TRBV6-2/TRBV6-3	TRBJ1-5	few	ASSPTRYNQPQH
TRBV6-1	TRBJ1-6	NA	ASSGQSYNSPLH
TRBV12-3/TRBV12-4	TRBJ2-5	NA	ATGRNGVETQY
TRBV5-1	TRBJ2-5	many	ASSLGHKETQY
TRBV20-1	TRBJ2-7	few	SATPMVPPTSGVYEQY
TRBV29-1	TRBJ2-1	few	SVELGEQF
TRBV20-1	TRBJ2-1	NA	SAKGRIYNEQF